This TCR beta chain was sequenced for a study of early T cells in non-severe SARS-CoV-2 infection (dated by TCRdb to the early 2020s). For context, the study as a whole: Because TCR sequencing was done on bulk RNA from unsorted whole blood, the alpha and beta chains could not be paired. Broader findings and caveats from the paper: Matching against VDJdb was skewed toward anti-spike CD8 responses, likely underestimated virus-specific expansions, and missed private and CD4 specificities.

Receptors were amplified or captured by 5' RACE. Sequencing took place on a NextSeq 500. In the TCR library protocol, unique molecular identifiers were attached to individual cDNA molecules to correct for PCR bias and sequencing error. TCR alpha and beta chains were both sequenced, and the abundances of alpha and beta sequences in each sample were closely correlated with each other. Per the authors' processing: Decombinator V4 was used to annotate the V gene, J gene and CDR3 of the TCR sequences. Expanded TCRs were defined as changing significantly between any two time points under a Poisson model with p below 0.0001. Abundances of TCRs were expressed as counts per million after normalisation to the total number of TCRs sequenced in each sample. TRAV1-2 paired with TRAJ12, TRAJ20 or TRAJ33 defined MAIT TCRs, while TRAV10 paired with TRAJ18 defined iNKT TCRs. VDJdb, accessed 1 November 2021, was searched for CMV, EBV and SARS-CoV-2 annotated TCRs, with TCRs annotated for multiple antigens excluded. The raw public data were reprocessed by TCRdb itself: fastp quality trimming at Q25, MiXCR clonotype calling, in-frame beta chains only. Identical CDR3 proteins give one entry, which carries the most common genes and DNA. The V and J calls and clone size come from TCRdb's table, not from the authors' own analysis. The sample table records tens of thousands of distinct CDR3 sequences; around 10% of these occur just once. The biggest ten clones account for roughly 4.8% of the sample.

The CDR3 starts with the cysteine, ends with the phenylalanine, and has 15 residues. CDR3 DNA is the only sequence kept; it has 45 bases, read in frame from the first base. The germline V gene sets CDR1 to SGHRS and CDR2 to YFSETQ. For this chain, trimming is 3 bases at the V end and 2 bases at the J end, and the number of junction bases without a gene match is 5. A case-control design nested within a healthcare worker cohort in London, UK, was used, with weekly nasopharyngeal swab PCR tests and blood sampling performed. Healthcare workers were recruited during the week of the UK lockdown, between 23 and 31 March 2020, and followed weekly for up to roughly 15 weeks. Many counts were recorded for this clonotype. No cognate antigen has been identified for it. The sample holds no much larger clone one base away, and base qualities are not on file.

The rearrangement combines TRBV5-1 with TRBJ1-1; 9 middle bases align to TRBD1. The clonotype originates from an adult who was a healthcare worker with PCR-confirmed SARS-CoV-2 infection or an uninfected control (not recorded which). The specimen comprised whole blood, sampled at baseline. The CDR3 region: CASSWDRDGNTEAFF. The nucleotide sequence reads as follows: TGCGCCAGCAGCTGGGACAGGGACGGTAACACTGAAGCTTTCTTT. The entire variable domain, with the stretches around the CDR3 drawn from the reference TRBV5-1 and TRBJ1-1 proteins, is KAGVTQTPRYLIKTRGQQVTLSCSPISGHRSVSWYQQTPGQGLQFLFEYFSETQRNKGNFPGRFSGRQFSNSRSEMNVSTLELGDSALYLCASSWDRDGNTEAFFGQGTRLTVV.